The sequence of this T cell receptor (beta chain) was determined in a study of identical twins. MiXCR, applied by TCRdb to the 5' RACE reads, yields one record per CDR3 protein. In the table there are just under 550,000 distinct CDR3 sequences, around 15% of which are singletons. This clonotype appeared many times. Its antigen is as yet unknown. General study points: Findings depended on cross-sectional statistics rather than tracking the same donors. Compared with models, monozygotic twins showed more out-of-frame TCR alpha sharing.

Unmatched junction bases numbered 13, after V lost 5 bases and J lost 7 bases. The CDR3 runs 16 residues. In addition, the sample was reused for a study of yellow fever vaccine responses in identical twins. This second report adds: Twins showed a vaccine T cell response that reportedly seemed partly convergent, partly personalized.

The sequence came from a woman aged 18 to 35 in good health. This sequence joins TRBV12-3 or TRBV12-4 and TRBJ2-4, with 8 bases that match TRBD1. The sequencing input was CD4+ T cells sorted from blood. CDR3: CASSSEDRVIRNIQYF. CDR3 DNA: TGTGCCAGCAGTAGCGAGGACAGGGTAATAAGGAACATTCAGTACTTC.